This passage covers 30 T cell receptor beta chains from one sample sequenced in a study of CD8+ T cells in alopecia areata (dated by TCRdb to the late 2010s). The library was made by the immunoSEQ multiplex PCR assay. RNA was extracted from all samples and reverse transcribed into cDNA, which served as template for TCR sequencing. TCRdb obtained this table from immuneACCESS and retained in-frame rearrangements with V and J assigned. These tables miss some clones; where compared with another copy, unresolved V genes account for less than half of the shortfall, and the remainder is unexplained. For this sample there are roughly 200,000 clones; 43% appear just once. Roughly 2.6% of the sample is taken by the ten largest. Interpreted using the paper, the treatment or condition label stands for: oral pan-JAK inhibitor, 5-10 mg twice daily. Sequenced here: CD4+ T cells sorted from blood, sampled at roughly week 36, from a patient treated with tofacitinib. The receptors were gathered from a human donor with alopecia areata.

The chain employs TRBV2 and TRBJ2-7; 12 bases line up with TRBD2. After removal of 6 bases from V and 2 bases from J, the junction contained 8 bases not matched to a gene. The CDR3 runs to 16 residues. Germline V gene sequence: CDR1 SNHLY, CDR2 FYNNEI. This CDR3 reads CASRKKTSGGTYEQYF. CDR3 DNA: TGTGCCAGCAGGAAGAAGACTAGCGGGGGAACCTACGAGCAGTACTTC. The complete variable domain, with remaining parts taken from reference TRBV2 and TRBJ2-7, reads EPEVTQTPSHQVTQMGQEVILRCVPISNHLYFYWYRQILGQKVEFLVSFYNNEISEKSEIFDDQFSVERPDGSNFTLKIRSTKLEDSAMYFCASRKKTSGGTYEQYFGPGTRLTVT.

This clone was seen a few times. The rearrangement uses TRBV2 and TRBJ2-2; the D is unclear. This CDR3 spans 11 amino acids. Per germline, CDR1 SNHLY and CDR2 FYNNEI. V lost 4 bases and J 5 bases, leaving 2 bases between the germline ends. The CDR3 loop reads CASSGTGELFF. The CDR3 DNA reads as TGTGCCAGCAGTGGAACCGGGGAGCTGTTTTTT.

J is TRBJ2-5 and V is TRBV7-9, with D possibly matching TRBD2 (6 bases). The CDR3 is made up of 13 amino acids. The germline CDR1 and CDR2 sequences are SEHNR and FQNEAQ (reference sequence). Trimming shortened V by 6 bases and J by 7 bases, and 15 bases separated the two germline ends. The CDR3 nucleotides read TGTGCCAGCAGACTCTCGGAGGGAGGGACCCAGTACTTC. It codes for CASRLSEGGTQYF.

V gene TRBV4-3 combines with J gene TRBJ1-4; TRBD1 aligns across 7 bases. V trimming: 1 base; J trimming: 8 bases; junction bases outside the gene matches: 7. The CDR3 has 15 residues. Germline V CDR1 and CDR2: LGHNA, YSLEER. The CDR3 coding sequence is TGCGCCAGCAGCCAAGCGACAGGGAGAAGGGAAAAACTGTTTTTT. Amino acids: CASSQATGRREKLFF.

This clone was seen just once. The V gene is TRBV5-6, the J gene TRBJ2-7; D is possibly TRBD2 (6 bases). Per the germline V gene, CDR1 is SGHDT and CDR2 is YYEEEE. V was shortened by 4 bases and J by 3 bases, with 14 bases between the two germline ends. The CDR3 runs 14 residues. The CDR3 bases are TGTGCCAGCAGCGCCGGGACTGGCGTCTACGAGCAGTACTTC. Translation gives CASSAGTGVYEQYF.

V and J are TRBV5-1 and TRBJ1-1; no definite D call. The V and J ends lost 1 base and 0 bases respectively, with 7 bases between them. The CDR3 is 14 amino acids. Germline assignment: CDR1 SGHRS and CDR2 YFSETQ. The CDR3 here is CASSLTSMNTEAFF. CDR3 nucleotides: TGCGCCAGCAGCTTGACAAGCATGAACACTGAAGCTTTCTTT.

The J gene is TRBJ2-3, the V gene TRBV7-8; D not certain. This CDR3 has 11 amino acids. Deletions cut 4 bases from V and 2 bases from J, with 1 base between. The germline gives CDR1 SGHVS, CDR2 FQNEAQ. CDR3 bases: TGTGCCAGCAGCTACACAGATACGCAGTATTTT. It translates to CASSYTDTQYF. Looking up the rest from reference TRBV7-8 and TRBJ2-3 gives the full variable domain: GAGVSQSPRYKVAKRGQDVALRCDPISGHVSLFWYQQALGQGPEFLTYFQNEAQLDKSGLPSDRFFAERPEGSVSTLKIQRTQQEDSAVYLCASSYTDTQYFGPGTRLTVL.

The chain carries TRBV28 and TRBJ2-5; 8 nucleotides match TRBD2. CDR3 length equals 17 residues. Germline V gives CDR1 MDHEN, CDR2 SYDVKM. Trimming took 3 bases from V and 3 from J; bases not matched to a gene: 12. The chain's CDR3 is CASSFPVAGTGEETQYF. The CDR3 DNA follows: TGTGCCAGCAGTTTCCCCGTAGCGGGGACCGGAGAAGAGACCCAGTACTTC.

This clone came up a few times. The CDR3 reads CASSYSTGQIYEQYF. Written as DNA, the CDR3 is TGTGCCAGCAGTTACTCGACTGGACAGATCTACGAGCAGTACTTC. The chain recombines TRBV6-6 with TRBJ2-7; tentative D call: TRBD1 (6 bases). The CDR3 consists of 15 residues. Per the germline V gene, CDR1 is MNHNY and CDR2 is SVGAGI (reference sequence). The V end was cut by 0 bases, the J end by 3 bases, with 12 bases between.

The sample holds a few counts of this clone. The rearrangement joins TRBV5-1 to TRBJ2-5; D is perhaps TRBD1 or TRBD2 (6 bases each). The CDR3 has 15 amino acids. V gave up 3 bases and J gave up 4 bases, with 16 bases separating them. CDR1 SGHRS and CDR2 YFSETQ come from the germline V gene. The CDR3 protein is CASSSQGGRLETQYF. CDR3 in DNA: TGCGCCAGCAGCTCCCAAGGGGGGCGTTTAGAGACCCAGTACTTC.

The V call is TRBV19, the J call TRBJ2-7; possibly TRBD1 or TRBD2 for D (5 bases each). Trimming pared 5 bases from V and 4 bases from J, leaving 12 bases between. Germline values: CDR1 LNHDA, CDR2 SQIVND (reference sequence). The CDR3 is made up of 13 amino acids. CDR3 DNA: TGTGCCAGTAGTCGGGACCCCAAATACGAGCAGTACTTC. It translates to CASSRDPKYEQYF.

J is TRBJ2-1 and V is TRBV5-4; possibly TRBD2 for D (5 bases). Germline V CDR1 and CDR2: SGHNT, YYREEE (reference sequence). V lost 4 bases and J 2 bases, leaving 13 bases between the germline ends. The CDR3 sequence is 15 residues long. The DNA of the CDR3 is TGTGCCAGCAGCCGTCCAGGAGGACCCTACAATGAGCAGTTCTTC. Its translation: CASSRPGGPYNEQFF.

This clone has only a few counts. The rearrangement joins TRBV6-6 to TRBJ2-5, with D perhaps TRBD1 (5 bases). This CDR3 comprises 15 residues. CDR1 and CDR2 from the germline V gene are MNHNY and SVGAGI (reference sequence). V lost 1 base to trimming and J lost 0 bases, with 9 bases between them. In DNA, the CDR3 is TGTGCCAGCAGTTACTGGAAAGGGGACCAAGAGACCCAGTACTTC. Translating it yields CASSYWKGDQETQYF.

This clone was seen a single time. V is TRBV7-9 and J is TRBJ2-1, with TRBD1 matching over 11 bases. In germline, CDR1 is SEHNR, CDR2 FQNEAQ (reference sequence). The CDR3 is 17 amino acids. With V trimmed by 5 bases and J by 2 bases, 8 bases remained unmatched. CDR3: CASSTGQGAQPYNEQFF. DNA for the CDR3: TGTGCCAGCAGCACAGGACAGGGGGCGCAACCCTACAATGAGCAGTTCTTC.

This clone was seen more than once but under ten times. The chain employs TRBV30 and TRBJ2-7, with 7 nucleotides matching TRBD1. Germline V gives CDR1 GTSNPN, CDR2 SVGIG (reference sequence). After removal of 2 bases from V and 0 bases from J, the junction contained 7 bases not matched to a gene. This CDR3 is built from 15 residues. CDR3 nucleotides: TGTGCCTGGAGTCCCTATAGGGACAGCTCCTACGAGCAGTACTTC. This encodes CAWSPYRDSSYEQYF. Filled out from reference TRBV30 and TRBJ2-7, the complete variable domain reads SQTIHQWPATLVQPVGSPLSLECTVEGTSNPNLYWYRQAAGRGLQLLFYSVGIGQISSEVPQNLSASRPQDRQFILSSKKLLLSDSGFYLCAWSPYRDSSYEQYFGPGTRLTVT.

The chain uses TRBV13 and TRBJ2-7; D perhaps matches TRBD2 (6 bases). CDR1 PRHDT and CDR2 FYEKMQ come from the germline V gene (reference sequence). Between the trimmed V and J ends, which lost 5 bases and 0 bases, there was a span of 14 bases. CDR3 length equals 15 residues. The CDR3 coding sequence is TGTGCCAGCAGCGCCGGCGGGGAGAGCTCCTACGAGCAGTACTTC. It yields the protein CASSAGGESSYEQYF.

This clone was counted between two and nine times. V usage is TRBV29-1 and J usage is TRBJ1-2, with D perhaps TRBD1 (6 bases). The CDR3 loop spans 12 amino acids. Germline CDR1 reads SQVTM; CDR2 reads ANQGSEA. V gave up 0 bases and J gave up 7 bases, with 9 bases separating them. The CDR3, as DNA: TGCAGCGTTGAAGAGGGGGCAGGTGGCTACACCTTC. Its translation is CSVEEGAGGYTF.

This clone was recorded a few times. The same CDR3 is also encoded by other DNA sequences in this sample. For the CDR3, the DNA is TGTGCCAGCAGCTTAGGGGTATACGAGCAGTACTTC. It codes for CASSLGVYEQYF. The chain couples TRBV7-2 to TRBJ2-7; D gene uncertain. The V and J ends lost 1 base and 4 bases respectively, with 5 bases between them. Germline V gives CDR1 SGHTA, CDR2 FQGNSA. This CDR3 has 12 amino acids.

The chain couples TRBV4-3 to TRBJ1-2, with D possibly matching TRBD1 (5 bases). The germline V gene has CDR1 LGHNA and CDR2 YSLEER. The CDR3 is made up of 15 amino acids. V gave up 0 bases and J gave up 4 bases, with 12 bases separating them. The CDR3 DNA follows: TGCGCCAGCAGCCAAGAACGGACACCTAGCTATGGCTACACCTTC. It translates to CASSQERTPSYGYTF.

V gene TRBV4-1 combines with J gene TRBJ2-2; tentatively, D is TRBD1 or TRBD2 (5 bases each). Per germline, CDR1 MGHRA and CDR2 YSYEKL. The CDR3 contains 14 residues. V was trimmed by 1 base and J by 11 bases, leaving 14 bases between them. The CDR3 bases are TGCGCCAGCAGCCAAGGAATCCGGGACGTAGAGCTGTTTTTT. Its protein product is CASSQGIRDVELFF.

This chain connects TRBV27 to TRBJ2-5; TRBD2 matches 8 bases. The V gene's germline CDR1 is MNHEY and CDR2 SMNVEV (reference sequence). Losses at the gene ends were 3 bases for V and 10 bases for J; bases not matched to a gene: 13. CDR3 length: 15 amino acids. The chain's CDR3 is CASSFRGGGSSDQYF. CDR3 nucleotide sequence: TGTGCCAGCAGTTTTAGGGGCGGGGGGAGTAGCGACCAGTACTTC.

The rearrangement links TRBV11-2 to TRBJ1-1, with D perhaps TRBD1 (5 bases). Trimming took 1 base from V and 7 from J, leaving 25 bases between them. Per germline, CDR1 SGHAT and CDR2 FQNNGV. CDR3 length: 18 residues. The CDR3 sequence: CASSLGGWGSGSGYEAFF. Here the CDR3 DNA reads TGTGCCAGCAGCTTAGGTGGTTGGGGGTCGGGGTCAGGATATGAAGCTTTCTTT.

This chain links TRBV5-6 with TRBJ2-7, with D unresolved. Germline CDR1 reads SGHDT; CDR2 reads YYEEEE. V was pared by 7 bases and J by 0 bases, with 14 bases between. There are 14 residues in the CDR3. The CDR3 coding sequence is TGTGCCAGCTCTTTCCGTCCCTACTCCTACGAGCAGTACTTC. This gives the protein CASSFRPYSYEQYF.

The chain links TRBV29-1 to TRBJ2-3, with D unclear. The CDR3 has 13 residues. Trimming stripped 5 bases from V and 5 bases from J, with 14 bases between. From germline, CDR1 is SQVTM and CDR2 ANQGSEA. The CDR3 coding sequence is TGCAGCGTTCCCCTGCGTATTGGAGATACGCAGTATTTT. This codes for CSVPLRIGDTQYF.

The CDR3 nucleotides read TGTGCCAGCAGCCCAACCTCCGGAGGGAGACTTGATACGCAGTATTTT. Translated, it gives CASSPTSGGRLDTQYF. V usage is TRBV7-3 and J usage is TRBJ2-3; maybe TRBD2 (6 bases). This CDR3 comprises 16 residues. Germline V gene lookup returns CDR1 SGHTA and CDR2 FQGTGA. V lost 5 bases to trimming and J lost 6 bases, with 21 bases between them.

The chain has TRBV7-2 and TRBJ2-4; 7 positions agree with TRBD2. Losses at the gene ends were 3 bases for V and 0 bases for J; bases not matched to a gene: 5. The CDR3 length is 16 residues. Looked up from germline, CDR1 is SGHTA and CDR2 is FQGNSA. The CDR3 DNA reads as TGTGCCAGCAGCTTCCGGGCGGGAGTAGCCAAAAACATTCAGTACTTC. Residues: CASSFRAGVAKNIQYF. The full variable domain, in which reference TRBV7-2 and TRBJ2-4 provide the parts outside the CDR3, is GAGVSQSPSNKVTEKGKDVELRCDPISGHTALYWYRQSLGQGLEFLIYFQGNSAPDKSGLPSDRFSAERTGGSVSTLTIQRTQQEDSAVYLCASSFRAGVAKNIQYFGAGTRLSVL.

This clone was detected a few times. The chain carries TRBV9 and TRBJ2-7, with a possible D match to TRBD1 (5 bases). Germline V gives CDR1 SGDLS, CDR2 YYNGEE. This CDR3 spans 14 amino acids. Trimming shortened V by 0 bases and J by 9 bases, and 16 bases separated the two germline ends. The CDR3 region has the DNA TGTGCCAGCAGCGTAGGGTCTCAGGGCTTCGGGCAGTACTTC. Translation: CASSVGSQGFGQYF.

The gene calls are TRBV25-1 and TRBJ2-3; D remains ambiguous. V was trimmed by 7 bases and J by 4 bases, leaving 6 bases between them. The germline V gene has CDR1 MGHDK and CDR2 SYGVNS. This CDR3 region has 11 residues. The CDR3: CASNIADTQYF. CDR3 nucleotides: TGTGCCAGCAACATCGCAGATACGCAGTATTTT.

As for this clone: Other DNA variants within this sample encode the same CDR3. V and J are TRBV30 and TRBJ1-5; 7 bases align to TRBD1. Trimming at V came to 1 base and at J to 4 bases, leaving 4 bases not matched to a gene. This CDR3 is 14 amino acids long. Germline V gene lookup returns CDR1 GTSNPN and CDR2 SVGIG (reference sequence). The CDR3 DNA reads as TGTGCCTGGAGTGAGGGACAGATAAATCAGCCCCAGCATTTT. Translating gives CAWSEGQINQPQHF.

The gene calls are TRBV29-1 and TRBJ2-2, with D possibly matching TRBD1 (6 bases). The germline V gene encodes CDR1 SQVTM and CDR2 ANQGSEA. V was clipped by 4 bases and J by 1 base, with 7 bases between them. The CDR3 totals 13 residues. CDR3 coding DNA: TGCAGCGTTGGACAGGTGAACACCGGGGAGCTGTTTTTT. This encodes CSVGQVNTGELFF.